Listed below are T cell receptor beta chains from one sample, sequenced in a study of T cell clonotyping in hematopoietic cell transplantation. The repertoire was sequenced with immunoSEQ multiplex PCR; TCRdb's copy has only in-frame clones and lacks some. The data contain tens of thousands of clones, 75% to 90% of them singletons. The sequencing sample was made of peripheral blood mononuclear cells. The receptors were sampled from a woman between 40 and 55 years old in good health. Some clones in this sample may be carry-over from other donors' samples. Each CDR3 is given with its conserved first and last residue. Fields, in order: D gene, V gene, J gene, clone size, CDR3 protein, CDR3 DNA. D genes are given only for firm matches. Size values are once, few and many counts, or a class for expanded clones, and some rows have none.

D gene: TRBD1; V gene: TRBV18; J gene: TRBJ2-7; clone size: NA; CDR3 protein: CASSLELGQDEQYF; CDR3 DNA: TGTGCCAGCTCACTCGAACTTGGACAGGACGAGCAGTACTTC
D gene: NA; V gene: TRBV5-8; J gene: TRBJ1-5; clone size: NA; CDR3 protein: CASSQTNHLKPQHF; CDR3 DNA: TGTGCCAGCAGTCAGACAAACCACTTGAAGCCCCAGCATTTT
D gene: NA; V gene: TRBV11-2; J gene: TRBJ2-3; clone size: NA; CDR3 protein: CASSHGPISVADTQYF; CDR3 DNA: TGTGCCAGCAGCCACGGCCCCATCAGTGTCGCAGATACGCAGTATTTT
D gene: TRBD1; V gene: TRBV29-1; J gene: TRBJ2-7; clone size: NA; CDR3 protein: CSVDTGGARYEQYF; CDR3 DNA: TGCAGCGTCGATACAGGGGGCGCAAGATACGAGCAGTACTTC
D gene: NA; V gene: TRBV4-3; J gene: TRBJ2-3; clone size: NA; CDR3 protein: CASSQSPSGTDTQYF; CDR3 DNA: TGCGCCAGCAGCCAAAGCCCGTCGGGCACAGATACGCAGTATTTT
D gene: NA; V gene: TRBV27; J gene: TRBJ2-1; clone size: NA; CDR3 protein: CASSFNSGDEQFF; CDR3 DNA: TGTGCCAGCAGTTTTAATAGCGGCGATGAGCAGTTCTTC
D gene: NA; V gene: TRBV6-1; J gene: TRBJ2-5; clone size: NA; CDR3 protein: CASSEQGQVIFQYF; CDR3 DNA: TGTGCCAGCAGTGAACAGGGTCAGGTCATTTTTCAGTACTTC
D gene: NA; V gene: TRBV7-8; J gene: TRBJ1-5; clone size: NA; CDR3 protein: CASSLDSRSNQPQHF; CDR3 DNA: TGTGCCAGCAGCTTGGACAGTCGGAGCAATCAGCCCCAGCATTTT
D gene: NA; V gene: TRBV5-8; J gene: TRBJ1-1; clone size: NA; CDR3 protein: CASSMDHNTEAFF; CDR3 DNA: TGTGCCAGCAGCATGGACCACAACACTGAAGCTTTCTTT
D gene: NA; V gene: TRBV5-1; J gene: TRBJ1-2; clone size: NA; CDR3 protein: CASSSGIVSANYGYTF; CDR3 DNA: TGCGCCAGCAGCTCGGGCATTGTGTCAGCTAACTATGGCTACACCTTC
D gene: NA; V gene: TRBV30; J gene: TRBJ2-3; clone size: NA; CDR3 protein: CAWSRRQPGGAQYF; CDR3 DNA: TGTGCCTGGAGTCGACGCCAGCCAGGAGGTGCGCAGTATTTT
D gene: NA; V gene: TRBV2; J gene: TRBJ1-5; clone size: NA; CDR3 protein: CASKNRGEDDQPQHF; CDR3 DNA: TGTGCCAGCAAGAACCGAGGGGAGGACGATCAGCCCCAGCATTTT
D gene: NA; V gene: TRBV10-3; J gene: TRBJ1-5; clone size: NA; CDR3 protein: CAISESMEGGEPQHF; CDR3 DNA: TGTGCCATCAGTGAGTCCATGGAGGGGGGTGAGCCCCAGCATTTT
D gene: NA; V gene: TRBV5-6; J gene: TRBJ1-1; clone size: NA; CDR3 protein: CASTPLRGVGYTEAFF; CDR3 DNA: TGTGCCAGCACCCCCTTGAGGGGAGTTGGATACACTGAAGCTTTCTTT
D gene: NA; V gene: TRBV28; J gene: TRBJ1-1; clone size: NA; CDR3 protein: CASETPMNTEAFF; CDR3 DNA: TGTGCCAGCGAGACACCTATGAACACTGAAGCTTTCTTT
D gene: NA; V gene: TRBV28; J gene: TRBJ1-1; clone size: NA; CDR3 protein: CASSFGITEAFF; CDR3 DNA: TGTGCCAGCAGTTTTGGAATCACTGAAGCTTTCTTT
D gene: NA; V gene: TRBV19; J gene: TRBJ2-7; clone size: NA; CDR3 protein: CASSPMSRGVTYEQYF; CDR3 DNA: TGTGCCAGTAGCCCCATGTCCAGGGGCGTGACCTACGAGCAGTACTTC
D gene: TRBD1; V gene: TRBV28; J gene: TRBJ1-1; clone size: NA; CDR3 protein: CASRDRGSTEAFF; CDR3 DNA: TGTGCCAGCAGAGACAGGGGGAGCACTGAAGCTTTCTTT
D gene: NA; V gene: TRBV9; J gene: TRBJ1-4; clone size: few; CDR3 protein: CASSSGVTDEKLFF; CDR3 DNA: TGTGCCAGCAGCTCGGGGGTTACAGATGAAAAACTGTTTTTT
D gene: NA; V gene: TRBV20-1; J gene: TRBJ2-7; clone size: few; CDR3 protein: CSASRGYEQYF; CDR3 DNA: TGCAGTGCTAGCCGCGGCTACGAGCAGTACTTC
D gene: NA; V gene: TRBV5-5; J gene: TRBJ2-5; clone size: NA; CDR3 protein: CASSSITRPQETQYF; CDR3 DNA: TGTGCCAGCAGCTCCATAACGCGCCCCCAAGAGACCCAGTACTTC
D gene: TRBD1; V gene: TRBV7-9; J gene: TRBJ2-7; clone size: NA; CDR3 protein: CARRTGRNYEQYF; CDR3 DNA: TGTGCCAGGAGGACAGGGAGGAACTACGAGCAGTACTTC
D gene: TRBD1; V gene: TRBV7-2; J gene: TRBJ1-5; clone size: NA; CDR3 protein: CASSLVGQENQPQHF; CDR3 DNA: TGTGCCAGCAGCTTAGTGGGACAGGAAAATCAGCCCCAGCATTTT
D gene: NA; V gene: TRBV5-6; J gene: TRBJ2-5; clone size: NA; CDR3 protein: CASSAGQTQETQYF; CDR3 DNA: TGTGCCAGCAGCGCCGGACAAACTCAAGAGACCCAGTACTTC
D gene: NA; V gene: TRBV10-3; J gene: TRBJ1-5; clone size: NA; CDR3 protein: CAISSSRANQPQHF; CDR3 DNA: TGTGCCATCAGTTCCTCGAGGGCTAATCAGCCCCAGCATTTT
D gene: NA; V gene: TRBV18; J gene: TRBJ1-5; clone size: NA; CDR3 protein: CASSPNSGAPQHF; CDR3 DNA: TGTGCCAGCTCACCAAACAGCGGAGCGCCCCAGCATTTT
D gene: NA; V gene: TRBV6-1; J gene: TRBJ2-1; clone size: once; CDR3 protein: CASSRGGYNEQFF; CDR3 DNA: TGTGCCAGCAGTAGGGGGGGTTACAATGAGCAGTTCTTC
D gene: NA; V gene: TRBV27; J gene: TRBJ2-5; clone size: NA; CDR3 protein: CASSFSGLVQETQYF; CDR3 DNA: TGTGCCAGCAGTTTTAGCGGATTGGTGCAAGAGACCCAGTACTTC
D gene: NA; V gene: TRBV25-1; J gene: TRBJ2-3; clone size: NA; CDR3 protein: CASSEGSEDTQYF; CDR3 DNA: TGTGCCAGCAGTGAAGGGAGCGAAGATACGCAGTATTTT
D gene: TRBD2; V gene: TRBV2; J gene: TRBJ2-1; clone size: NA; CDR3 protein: CASRRRTSGSGEQFF; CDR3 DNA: TGTGCCAGCAGACGACGGACTAGCGGGAGCGGTGAGCAGTTCTTC
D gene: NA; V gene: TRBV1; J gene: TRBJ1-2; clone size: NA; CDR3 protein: CTSSQDKGGQGTF; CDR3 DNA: TGCACCAGCAGCCAAGATAAGGGCGGCCAGGGCACCTTC
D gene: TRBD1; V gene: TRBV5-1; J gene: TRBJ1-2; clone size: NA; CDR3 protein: CASSQGTGEIGYTF; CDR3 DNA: TGCGCCAGCAGCCAAGGGACAGGGGAGATCGGCTACACCTTC
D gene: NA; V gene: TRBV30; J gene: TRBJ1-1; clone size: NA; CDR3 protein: CAWDGPEAFF; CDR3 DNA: TGTGCCTGGGACGGCCCTGAAGCTTTCTTT
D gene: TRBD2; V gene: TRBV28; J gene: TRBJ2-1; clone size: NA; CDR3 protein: CASQTSGSGSEQFF; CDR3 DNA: TGTGCCAGCCAAACTAGCGGGAGTGGCAGTGAGCAGTTCTTC
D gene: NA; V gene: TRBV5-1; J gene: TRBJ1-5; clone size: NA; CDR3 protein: CASSLDRENQPQHF; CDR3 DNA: TGCGCCAGCAGCTTGGACAGGGAGAATCAGCCCCAGCATTTT
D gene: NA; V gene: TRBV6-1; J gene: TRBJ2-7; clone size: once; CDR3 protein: CASSESGFLLYEQYF; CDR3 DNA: TGTGCCAGCAGTGAATCAGGGTTCCTCCTTTACGAGCAGTACTTC
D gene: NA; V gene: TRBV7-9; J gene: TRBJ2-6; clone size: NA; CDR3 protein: CASSLQGGANVLTF; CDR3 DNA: TGTGCCAGCAGCTTACAGGGTGGGGCCAACGTCCTGACTTTC
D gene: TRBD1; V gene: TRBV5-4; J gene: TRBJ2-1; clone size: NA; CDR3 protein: CASSGTEIYNEQFF; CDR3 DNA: TGTGCCAGCTCCGGGACAGAGATTTACAATGAGCAGTTCTTC
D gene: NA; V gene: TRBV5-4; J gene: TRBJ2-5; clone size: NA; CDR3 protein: CASSGVAGGETQYF; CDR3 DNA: TGTGCCAGCAGCGGGGTGGCCGGTGGGGAGACCCAGTACTTC
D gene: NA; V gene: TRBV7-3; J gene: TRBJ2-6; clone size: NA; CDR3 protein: CASRSGANVLTF; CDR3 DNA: TGTGCCAGCAGGTCTGGGGCCAACGTCCTGACTTTC
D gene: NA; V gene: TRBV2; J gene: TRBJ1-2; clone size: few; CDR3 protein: CASRQGSYTF; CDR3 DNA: TGTGCCAGCAGACAGGGTTCCTACACCTTC
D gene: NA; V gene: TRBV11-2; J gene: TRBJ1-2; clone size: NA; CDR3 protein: CASTPGRGRDGYTF; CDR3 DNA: TGTGCCAGCACCCCTGGTCGGGGTAGAGATGGCTACACCTTC
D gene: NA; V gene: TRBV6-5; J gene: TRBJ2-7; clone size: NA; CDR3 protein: CASSYGLSEYF; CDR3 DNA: TGTGCCAGCAGTTACGGCTTGTCTGAGTACTTC
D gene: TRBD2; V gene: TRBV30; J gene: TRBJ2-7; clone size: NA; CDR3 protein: CAWEREGQNEQYF; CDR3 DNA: TGTGCCTGGGAGCGGGAGGGCCAGAACGAGCAGTACTTC
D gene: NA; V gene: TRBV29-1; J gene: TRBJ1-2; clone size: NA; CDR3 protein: CSVYTENYGYTF; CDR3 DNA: TGCAGCGTTTACACCGAGAACTATGGCTACACCTTC
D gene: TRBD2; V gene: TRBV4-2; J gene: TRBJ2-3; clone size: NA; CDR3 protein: CASSPAGEWDTQYF; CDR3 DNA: TGTGCCAGCAGCCCAGCGGGAGAGTGGGATACGCAGTATTTT
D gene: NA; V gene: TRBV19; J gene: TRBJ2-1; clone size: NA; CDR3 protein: CASSIGTYNEQFF; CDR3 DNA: TGTGCCAGTAGTATAGGGACGTACAATGAGCAGTTCTTC
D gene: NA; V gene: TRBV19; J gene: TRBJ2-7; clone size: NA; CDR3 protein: CASSTPGAYEQYF; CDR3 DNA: TGTGCCAGTAGTACCCCAGGAGCCTACGAGCAGTACTTC
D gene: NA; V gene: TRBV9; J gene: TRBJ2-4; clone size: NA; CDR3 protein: CASSPRAKNIQYF; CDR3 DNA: TGTGCCAGCAGCCCCCGTGCCAAAAACATTCAGTACTTC